The entry that follows covers one TCR beta chain sequence. The data belong to a study of Graves' ophthalmopathy and Graves' hyperthyroidism. This CDR3 comprises 20 residues. With V trimmed by 5 bases and J by 5 bases, 21 bases remained unmatched. In germline, CDR1 is PRHDT, CDR2 FYEKMQ (reference sequence). Amplification of the TCR beta CDR3 regions used RNA transcripts (as template). RT-PCR with HTBI primers came first, then second-round multiplex PCR. TCRdb independently ran MiXCR on the multiplex PCR reads; one entry per CDR3 protein. Among just over 400,000 distinct CDR3 sequences listed, under 25% were seen once.

This receptor was obtained from a young woman with stable Graves' hyperthyroidism. The chain employs TRBV13 and TRBJ1-5; 10 nucleotides align to TRBD1. The specimen was peripheral blood. CDR3: CASSRPTLRDRGKRDQPQHF. The CDR3 coding sequence is TGTGCCAGCAGCCGTCCAACTCTCCGGGACAGGGGCAAAAGAGATCAGCCCCAGCATTTT.